Given below is one TCR beta chain in context. Its antigen is not identified. The assay was immunoSEQ multiplex PCR, and TCRdb's table has in-frame clones only and misses some. Counted here are under 80,000 clones, 88% occurring once; the ten biggest clones make up about 4%. This entry comes from a study of OX40 agonist ivuxolimab in advanced cancers. As for the study in general: Hepatocellular carcinoma, melanoma, renal cell or head and neck cancer affected the dose-escalation patients. Patients were roughly 83% male with ages roughly 23 to 90, mean roughly 64. One hepatocellular carcinoma and two cutaneous melanoma patients partially responded.

General observations from the study: The CD4+ and CD8+ T cells in the blood had expanded clonally by week 6 at 0.1 to 3.0 mg/kg.

Germline V gene data show CDR1 as SGHRS and CDR2 as YFSETQ. The length of the CDR3 is 15 residues. V was clipped by 0 bases and J by 0 bases, with 6 bases between them. The clonotype comes from an adult with an advanced solid tumor such as melanoma, head and neck, liver or kidney cancer. This rearrangement joins TRBV5-1 to TRBJ2-2; no definite D call. This sample comprised CD4+ or CD8+ T cells sorted from blood, obtained in a trial of the OX40 agonist ivuxolimab. CDR3 nucleotide sequence: TGCGCCAGCAGCTTGGCCAGCCCGAACACCGGGGAGCTGTTTTTT. This translates into CASSLASPNTGELFF.